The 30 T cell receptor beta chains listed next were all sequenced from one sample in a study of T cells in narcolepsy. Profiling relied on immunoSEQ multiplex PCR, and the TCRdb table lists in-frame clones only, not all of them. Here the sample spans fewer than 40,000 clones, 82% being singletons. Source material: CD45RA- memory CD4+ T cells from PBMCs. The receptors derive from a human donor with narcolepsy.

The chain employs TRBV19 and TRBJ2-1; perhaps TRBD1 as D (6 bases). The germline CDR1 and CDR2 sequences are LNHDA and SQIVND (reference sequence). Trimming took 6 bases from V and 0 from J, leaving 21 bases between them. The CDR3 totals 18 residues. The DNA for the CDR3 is TGTGCCAGTAGGGATGACAGGTACATGAGGGGCTCCTACAATGAGCAGTTCTTC. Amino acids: CASRDDRYMRGSYNEQFF.

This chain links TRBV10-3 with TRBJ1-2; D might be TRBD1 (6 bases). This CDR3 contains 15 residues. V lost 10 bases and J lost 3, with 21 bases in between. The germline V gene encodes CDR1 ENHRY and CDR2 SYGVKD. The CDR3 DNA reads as TGTGCCACCTCCGACAGGCCCGTCTCCCACTATGGCTACACCTTC. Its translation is CATSDRPVSHYGYTF.

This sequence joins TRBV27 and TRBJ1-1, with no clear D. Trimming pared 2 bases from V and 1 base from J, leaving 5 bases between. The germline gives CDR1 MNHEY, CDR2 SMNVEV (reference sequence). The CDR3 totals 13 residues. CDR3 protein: CASSLNRNTEAFF. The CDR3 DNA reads TGTGCCAGCAGTTTAAACAGGAACACTGAAGCTTTCTTT.

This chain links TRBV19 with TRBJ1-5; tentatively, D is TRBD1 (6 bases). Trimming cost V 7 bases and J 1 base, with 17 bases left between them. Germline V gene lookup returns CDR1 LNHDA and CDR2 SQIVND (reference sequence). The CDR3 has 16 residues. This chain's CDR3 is CASKAASQGSNQPQHF. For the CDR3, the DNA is TGTGCCAGTAAGGCCGCCAGCCAGGGGAGCAATCAGCCCCAGCATTTT.

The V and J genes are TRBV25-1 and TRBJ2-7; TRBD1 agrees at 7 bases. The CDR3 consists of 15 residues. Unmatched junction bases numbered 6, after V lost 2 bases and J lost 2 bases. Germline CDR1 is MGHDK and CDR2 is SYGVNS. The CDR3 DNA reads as TGTGCCAGCAGTGAACGTAACAGGGGAACCTACGAGCAGTACTTC. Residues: CASSERNRGTYEQYF.

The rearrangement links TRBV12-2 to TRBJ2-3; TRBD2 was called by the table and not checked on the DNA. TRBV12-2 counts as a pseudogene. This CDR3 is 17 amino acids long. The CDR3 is CASRFPPLTGGTDTQYF. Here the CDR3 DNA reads TGTGCAAGTCGCTTTCCACCACTAACCGGGGGGACAGATACGCAGTATTTT.

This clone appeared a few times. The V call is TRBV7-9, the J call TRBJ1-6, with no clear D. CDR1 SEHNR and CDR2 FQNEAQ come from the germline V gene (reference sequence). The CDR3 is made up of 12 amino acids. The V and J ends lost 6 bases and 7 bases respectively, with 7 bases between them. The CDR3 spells CASRRENSPLHF. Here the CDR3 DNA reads TGTGCCAGCAGACGAGAGAATTCACCCCTCCACTTT.

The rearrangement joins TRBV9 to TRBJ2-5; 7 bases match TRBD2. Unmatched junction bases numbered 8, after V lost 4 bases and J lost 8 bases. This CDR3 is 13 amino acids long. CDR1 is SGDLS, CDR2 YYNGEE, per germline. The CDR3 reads CASSLRGVDTQYF. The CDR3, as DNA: TGTGCCAGCAGCCTCCGGGGGGTGGATACCCAGTACTTC.

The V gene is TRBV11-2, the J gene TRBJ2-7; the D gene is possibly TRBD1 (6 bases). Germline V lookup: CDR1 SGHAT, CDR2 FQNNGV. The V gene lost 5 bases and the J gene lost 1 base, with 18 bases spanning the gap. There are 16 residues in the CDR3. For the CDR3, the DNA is TGTGCCAGCAGCCTCCGGGACACCCGAAATTCCTACGAGCAGTACTTC. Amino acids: CASSLRDTRNSYEQYF.

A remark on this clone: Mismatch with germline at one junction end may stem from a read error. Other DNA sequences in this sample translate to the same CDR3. CDR3 in amino acids: CASIATSGIYNEQFF. The CDR3 bases are TGCGCCAGCATCGCGACTAGCGGGATTTACAATGAGCAGTTCTTC. V is TRBV6-5 and J is TRBJ2-1; TRBD2 matches 11 bases. Germline V gene lookup returns CDR1 MNHEY and CDR2 SVGAGI. This CDR3 has 15 residues.

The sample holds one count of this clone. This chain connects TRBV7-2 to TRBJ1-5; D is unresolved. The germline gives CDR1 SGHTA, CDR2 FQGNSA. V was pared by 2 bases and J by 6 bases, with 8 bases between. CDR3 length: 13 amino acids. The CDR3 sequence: CASSLSWGQPQHF. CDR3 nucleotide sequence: TGTGCCAGCAGCTTAAGCTGGGGTCAGCCCCAGCATTTT.

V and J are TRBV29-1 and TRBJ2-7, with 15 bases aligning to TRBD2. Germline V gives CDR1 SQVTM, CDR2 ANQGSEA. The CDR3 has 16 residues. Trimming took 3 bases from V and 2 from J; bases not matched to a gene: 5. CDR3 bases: TGCAGCGTTGAGGGGGGGACTAGCGGGAGGACCTACGAGCAGTACTTC. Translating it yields CSVEGGTSGRTYEQYF.

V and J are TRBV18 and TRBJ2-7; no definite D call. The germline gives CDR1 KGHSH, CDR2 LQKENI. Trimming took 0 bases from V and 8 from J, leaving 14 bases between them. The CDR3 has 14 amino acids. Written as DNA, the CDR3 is TGTGCCAGCTCACCACCCGCAGAGCTAGGGCAGCAGTACTTC. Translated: CASSPPAELGQQYF.

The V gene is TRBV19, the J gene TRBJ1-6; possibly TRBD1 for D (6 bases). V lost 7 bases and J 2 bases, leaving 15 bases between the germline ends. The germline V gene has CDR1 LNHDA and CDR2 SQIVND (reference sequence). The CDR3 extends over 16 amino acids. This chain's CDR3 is CASTYTGITYNSPLHF. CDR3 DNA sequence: TGTGCCAGTACTTATACAGGGATTACCTATAATTCACCCCTCCACTTT.

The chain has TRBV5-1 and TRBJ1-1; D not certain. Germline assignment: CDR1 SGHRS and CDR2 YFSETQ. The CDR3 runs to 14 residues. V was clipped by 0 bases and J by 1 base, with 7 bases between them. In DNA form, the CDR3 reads TGCGCCAGCAGCTTGGAGGTCAGGAACACTGAAGCTTTCTTT. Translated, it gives CASSLEVRNTEAFF.

This chain's CDR3 is CAIMDRGSADTQYF. The DNA for the CDR3 is TGTGCCATCATGGACAGGGGATCGGCAGATACGCAGTATTTT. The chain recombines TRBV10-3 with TRBJ2-3; TRBD1 matches 9 bases. V gave up 7 bases and J gave up 4 bases; unmatched junction bases: 6. The CDR3 is 14 amino acids. CDR1 and CDR2 (germline): ENHRY, SYGVKD.

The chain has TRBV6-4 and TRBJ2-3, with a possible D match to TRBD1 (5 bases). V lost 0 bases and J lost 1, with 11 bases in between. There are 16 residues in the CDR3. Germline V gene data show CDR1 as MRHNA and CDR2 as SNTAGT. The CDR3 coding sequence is TGTGCCAGCAGTGACTCTGGTGGCAGGGGCACAGATACGCAGTATTTT. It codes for CASSDSGGRGTDTQYF.

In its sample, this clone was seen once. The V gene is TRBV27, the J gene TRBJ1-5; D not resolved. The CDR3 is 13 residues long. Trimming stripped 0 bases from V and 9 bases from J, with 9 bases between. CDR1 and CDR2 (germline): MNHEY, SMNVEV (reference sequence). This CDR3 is CASSLSVRMPQHF. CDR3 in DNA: TGTGCCAGCAGTTTATCGGTACGCATGCCCCAGCATTTT.

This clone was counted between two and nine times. The CDR3 nucleotides are TGTGCCAGCAGCCCCGCTTGGGGGACTAGCCGGGACATTCAGTACTTC. Protein sequence: CASSPAWGTSRDIQYF. The chain links TRBV11-2 to TRBJ2-4; 9 bases line up with TRBD2. CDR1 is SGHAT, CDR2 FQNNGV, per germline. CDR3 size: 16 residues. The V gene end was trimmed by 5 bases and the J gene end by 8 bases; junction bases not matched to a gene: 13.

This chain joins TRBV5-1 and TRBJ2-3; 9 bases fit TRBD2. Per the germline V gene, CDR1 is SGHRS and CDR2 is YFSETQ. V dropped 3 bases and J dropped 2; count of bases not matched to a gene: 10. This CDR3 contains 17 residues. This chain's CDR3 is CASSSPREGKYTDTQYF. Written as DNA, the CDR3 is TGCGCCAGCAGCTCCCCGCGGGAGGGGAAATACACAGATACGCAGTATTTT.

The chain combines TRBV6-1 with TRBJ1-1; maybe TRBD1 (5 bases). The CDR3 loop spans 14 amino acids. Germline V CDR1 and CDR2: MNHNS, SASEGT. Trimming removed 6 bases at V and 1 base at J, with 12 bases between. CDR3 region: CASRPGLSNTEAFF. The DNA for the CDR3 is TGTGCCAGCAGACCGGGACTCTCGAACACTGAAGCTTTCTTT.

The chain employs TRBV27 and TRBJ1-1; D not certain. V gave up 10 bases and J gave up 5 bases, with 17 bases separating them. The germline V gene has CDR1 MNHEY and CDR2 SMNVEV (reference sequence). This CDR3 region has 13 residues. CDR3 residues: CATSLRWRTEAFF. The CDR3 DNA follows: TGTGCCACCTCCCTTCGGTGGCGGACTGAAGCTTTCTTT.

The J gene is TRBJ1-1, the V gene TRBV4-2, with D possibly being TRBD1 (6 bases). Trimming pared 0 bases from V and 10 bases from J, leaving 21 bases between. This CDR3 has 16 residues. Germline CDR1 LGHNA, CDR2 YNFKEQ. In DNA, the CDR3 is TGTGCCAGCAGCCAAGATTTAAGTCAGGGGTGGTTAGGAGCTTTCTTT. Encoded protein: CASSQDLSQGWLGAFF.

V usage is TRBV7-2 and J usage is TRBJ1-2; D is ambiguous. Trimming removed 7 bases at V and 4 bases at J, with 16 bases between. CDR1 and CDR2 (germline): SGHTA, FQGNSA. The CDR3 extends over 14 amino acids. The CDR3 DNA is TGTGCCAGCACCATTTCACGCGGTACCTATGGCTACACCTTC. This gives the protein CASTISRGTYGYTF.

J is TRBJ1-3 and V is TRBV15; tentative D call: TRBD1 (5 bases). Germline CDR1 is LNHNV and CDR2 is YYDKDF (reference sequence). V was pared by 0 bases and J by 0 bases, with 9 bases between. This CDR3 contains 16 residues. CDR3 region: CATSRDRDISGNTIYF. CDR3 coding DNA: TGTGCCACCAGCAGAGACAGGGATATCTCTGGAAACACCATATATTTT.

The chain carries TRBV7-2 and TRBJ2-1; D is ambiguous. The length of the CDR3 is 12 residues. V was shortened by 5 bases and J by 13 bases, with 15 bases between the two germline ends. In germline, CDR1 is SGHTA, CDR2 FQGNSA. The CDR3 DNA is TGTGCCAGCAGCCTTGGCCCCCCCGGCCAGTTCTTC. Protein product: CASSLGPPGQFF.

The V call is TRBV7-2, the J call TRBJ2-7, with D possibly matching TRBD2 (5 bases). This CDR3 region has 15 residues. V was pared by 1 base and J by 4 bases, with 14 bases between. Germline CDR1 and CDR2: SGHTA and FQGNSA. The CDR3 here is CASSLDSALGYEQYF. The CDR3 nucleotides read TGTGCCAGCAGCTTAGATAGCGCTTTGGGGTACGAGCAGTACTTC. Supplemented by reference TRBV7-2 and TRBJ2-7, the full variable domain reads GAGVSQSPSNKVTEKGKDVELRCDPISGHTALYWYRQSLGQGLEFLIYFQGNSAPDKSGLPSDRFSAERTGGSVSTLTIQRTQQEDSAVYLCASSLDSALGYEQYFGPGTRLTVT.

This chain's CDR3 is CASSLVVGSHEQYF. In nucleotides, the CDR3 is TGCGCCAGCAGCTTGGTTGTCGGGAGCCACGAGCAGTACTTC. J is TRBJ2-7 and V is TRBV5-1; D is perhaps TRBD2 (6 bases). The germline CDR1 and CDR2 sequences are SGHRS and YFSETQ. This CDR3 region has 14 residues. Trimming pared 0 bases from V and 5 bases from J, leaving 12 bases between.

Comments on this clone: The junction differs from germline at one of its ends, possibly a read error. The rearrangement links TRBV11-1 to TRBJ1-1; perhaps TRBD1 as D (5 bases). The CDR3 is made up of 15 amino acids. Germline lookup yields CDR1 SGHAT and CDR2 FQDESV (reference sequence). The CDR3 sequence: CASSSTRGIGTEASF. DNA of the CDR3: TGTGCCAGCAGCTCCACACGGGGGATTGGCACTGAAGCTTCCTTT.

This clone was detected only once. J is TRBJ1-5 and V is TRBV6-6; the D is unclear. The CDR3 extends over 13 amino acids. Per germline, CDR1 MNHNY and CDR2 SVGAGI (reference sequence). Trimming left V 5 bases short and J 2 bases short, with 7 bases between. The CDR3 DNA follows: TGTGCCAGCAGTCCCGGGGGCAATCAGCCCCAGCATTTT. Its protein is CASSPGGNQPQHF.